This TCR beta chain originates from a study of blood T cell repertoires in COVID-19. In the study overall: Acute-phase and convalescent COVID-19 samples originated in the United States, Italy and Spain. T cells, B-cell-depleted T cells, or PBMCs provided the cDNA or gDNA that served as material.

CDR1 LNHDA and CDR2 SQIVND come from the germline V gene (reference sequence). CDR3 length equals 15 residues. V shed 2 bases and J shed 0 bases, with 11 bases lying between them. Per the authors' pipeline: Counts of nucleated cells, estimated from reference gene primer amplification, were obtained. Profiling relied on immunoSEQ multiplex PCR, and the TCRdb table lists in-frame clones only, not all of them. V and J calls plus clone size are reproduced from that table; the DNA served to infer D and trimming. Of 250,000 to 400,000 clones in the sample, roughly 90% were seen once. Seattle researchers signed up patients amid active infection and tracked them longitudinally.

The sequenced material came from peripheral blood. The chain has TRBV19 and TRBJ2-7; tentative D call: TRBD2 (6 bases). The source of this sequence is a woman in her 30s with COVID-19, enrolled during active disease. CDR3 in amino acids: CASSITGRSSYEQYF. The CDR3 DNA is TGTGCCAGTAGTATAACGGGGAGGAGCTCCTACGAGCAGTACTTC.